This entry is about one TCR beta chain. Its antigen is unknown. These data belong to a study of cytomegalovirus exposure and HLA in healthy donors. The PCR was carried out with 60 Vbeta primers and 13 Jbeta primers. The data were produced by immunoSEQ multiplex PCR, yet TCRdb's version contains in-frame clones alone and is incomplete. The sample records around 50,000 clones, roughly 80% being singletons. The study's findings and limits: Presence/absence analyses treated sequencing depth as roughly uniform across donors.

The germline V and J ends were trimmed by 2 bases and 2 bases, with 6 bases remaining between them. Germline V gene data show CDR1 as LNHNV and CDR2 as YYDKDF (reference sequence). The CDR3 covers 13 residues. The chain is built from TRBV15 and TRBJ2-5, with D perhaps matching TRBD1 (5 bases). Sample: PBMCs. The receptor was derived from a man aged 25-45 years in good health and CMV-seropositive. CDR3 coding DNA: TGTGCCACCAGCAGAAACAGGCAAGAGACCCAGTACTTC. The encoded protein is CATSRNRQETQYF. Drawing the rest from reference TRBV15 and TRBJ2-5, the complete variable domain is DAMVIQNPRYQVTQFGKPVTLSCSQTLNHNVMYWYQQKSSQAPKLLFHYYDKDFNNEADTPDNFQSRRPNTSFCFLDIRSPGLGDTAMYLCATSRNRQETQYFGPGTRLLVL.